This T cell receptor beta chain was profiled in a study of breast tumors, draining lymph nodes, adjacent tissues. This clonotype has a handful of counts. The CDR3 runs 13 residues. From germline, CDR1 is SGHNT and CDR2 YYREEE (reference sequence). The J segment lost 2 bases and the V segment lost 1 base, leaving 0 bases of the junction unmatched. Using its own MiXCR run on the multiplex PCR reads, TCRdb lists one record per CDR3 protein. This table has more than 50,000 distinct CDR3 sequences, roughly 44% appearing once. The V and J genes are TRBV5-4 and TRBJ2-7, with 7 nucleotides matching TRBD2. The sequence was collected from a female donor with breast cancer. Some clones in this sample may be carry-over from other donors' samples. Sequenced input: breast tumor tissue. CDR3 loop: CASSLTSAYEQYF. The CDR3 DNA reads TGTGCCAGCAGCTTGACTAGCGCCTACGAGCAGTACTTC.